The 8 T cell receptor beta chains in this list originate from one sample, sequenced in a study of shared clonotypes between healthy human individuals. Assay: immunoSEQ multiplex PCR; the TCRdb copy retains only in-frame clones and omits some. The sample carries nearly 1,000,000 clones, about 80% recorded once. Sequencing was performed on memory CD4+ T cells sorted from blood. Subset meaning: CD45RA-negative fraction. Every receptor here comes from a man younger than 30 in good health.

V and J are TRBV15 and TRBJ1-3, with D hard to call. CDR1 and CDR2 from the germline V gene are LNHNV and YYDKDF (reference sequence). Trimming took off 1 base at V and 2 bases at J, with 15 bases between the two ends. CDR3 size: 17 residues. The CDR3 DNA reads TGTGCCACCAGCAGAGCTCCTGCGGTGGGAACTGGAAACACCATATATTTT. It encodes CATSRAPAVGTGNTIYF.

This clone was counted a single time. The rearrangement links TRBV18 to TRBJ1-6; no clear D. Trimming left V 7 bases short and J 8 bases short, with 15 bases between. The CDR3 totals 14 residues. Germline V gives CDR1 KGHSH, CDR2 LQKENI. The CDR3 sequence is CASFKDGRDSPLHF. The CDR3 DNA reads TGTGCCAGCTTCAAAGACGGGAGAGATTCACCCCTCCACTTT.

The chain is built from TRBV28 and TRBJ2-6; tentative D call: TRBD2 (5 bases). With 1 base removed from V and 0 bases from J, the gap between germline ends came to 7 bases. This CDR3 comprises 16 residues. The germline gives CDR1 MDHEN, CDR2 SYDVKM. CDR3 residues: CASSLFGVSGANVLTF. The CDR3 nucleotides are TGTGCCAGCAGTTTATTCGGGGTCTCTGGGGCCAACGTCCTGACTTTC. Using reference TRBV28 and TRBJ2-6 for the parts outside the CDR3, the full variable domain is DVKVTQSSRYLVKRTGEKVFLECVQDMDHENMFWYRQDPGLGLRLIYFSYDVKMKEKGDIPEGYSVSREKKERFSLILESASTNQTSMYLCASSLFGVSGANVLTFGAGSRLTVL.

In DNA form, the CDR3 reads TGTGCCAGCAGCGCACCGCCGGGGACCCACGAGCAGTACTTC. This encodes CASSAPPGTHEQYF. The rearrangement uses TRBV7-6 and TRBJ2-7; D is tentatively TRBD1 or TRBD2 (5 bases each). The germline V gene encodes CDR1 SGHVS and CDR2 FNYEAQ. The CDR3 has 14 residues. Trimming stripped 5 bases from V and 5 bases from J, with 16 bases between. The complete variable domain, with remaining parts taken from reference TRBV7-6 and TRBJ2-7, reads GAGVSQSPRYKVTKRGQDVALRCDPISGHVSLYWYRQALGQGPEFLTYFNYEAQQDKSGLPNDRFSAERPEGSISTLTIQRTEQRDSAMYRCASSAPPGTHEQYFGPGTRLTVT.

V gene TRBV9 combines with J gene TRBJ2-1, with D perhaps TRBD2 (6 bases). V was trimmed by 0 bases and J by 3 bases, leaving 10 bases between them. Germline CDR1 SGDLS, CDR2 YYNGEE. The CDR3 is made up of 15 amino acids. CDR3 in amino acids: CASSVDPAGYNEQFF. CDR3 nucleotide sequence: TGTGCCAGCAGCGTAGATCCAGCGGGCTACAATGAGCAGTTCTTC.

CDR3 sequence (DNA): TGTGCCAGCCGAAACAGGGAGAATTCACCCCTCCACTTT. Encoded protein: CASRNRENSPLHF. The chain joins TRBV27 to TRBJ1-6; D perhaps matches TRBD1 (6 bases). The germline V and J ends were trimmed by 8 bases and 7 bases, with 12 bases remaining between them. This CDR3 region has 13 residues. The germline CDR1 and CDR2 sequences are MNHEY and SMNVEV (reference sequence).

The chain employs TRBV5-1 and TRBJ2-5, with 7 positions matching TRBD2. The germline gives CDR1 SGHRS, CDR2 YFSETQ. J was trimmed by 3 bases and V by 4 bases; bases with no gene match: 6. This CDR3 has 14 amino acids. In DNA, the CDR3 is TGCGCCAGCAGCGGGGAGGGCAGCAAAGAGACCCAGTACTTC. Amino acids: CASSGEGSKETQYF.

The chain joins TRBV29-1 to TRBJ1-2, with unresolved D. Looked up from germline, CDR1 is SQVTM and CDR2 is ANQGSEA. CDR3 length: 13 amino acids. Deletions cut 3 bases from V and 2 bases from J, with 10 bases between. The chain's CDR3 is CSVDFLQNYGYTF. As DNA, the CDR3 is TGCAGCGTTGATTTTTTACAGAACTATGGCTACACCTTC.